Listed below are T cell receptor beta chains from one sample, sequenced in a study of early T cells in non-severe SARS-CoV-2 infection. TCRdb fed the 5' RACE reads into MiXCR, producing one record per CDR3 protein. The sample has more than 45,000 distinct CDR3 sequences, around 12% seen once. The sequencing input was whole blood. These receptors were obtained from an adult who was a healthcare worker with PCR-confirmed SARS-CoV-2 infection or an uninfected control (not recorded which). Each CDR3 is given with its conserved first and last residue. A D gene is named only where the DNA matches it firmly. Clone size is shown for a subset of rows, as once, few, many or a class of expanded clone.

-,TRBV3-1,TRBJ2-1,-,CASSQARPNEQFF,TGTGCCAGCAGCCAAGCTCGACCCAATGAGCAGTTCTTC
TRBD2,TRBV5-5,TRBJ2-1,-,CASSGGTSGRAGEQFF,TGTGCCAGCAGCGGAGGGACTAGCGGGAGGGCCGGTGAGCAGTTCTTC
-,TRBV7-6,TRBJ2-1,many,CASSSLTGNNEQFF,TGTGCCAGCAGCTCATTGACAGGCAACAATGAGCAGTTCTTC
TRBD1,TRBV11-3,TRBJ2-7,few,CASSAGTAYEQYF,TGTGCCAGCAGCGCCGGGACAGCCTACGAGCAGTACTTC
TRBD1,TRBV6-5,TRBJ2-6,-,CASSYGTEAGANVLTF,TGTGCCAGCAGTTACGGGACAGAGGCTGGGGCCAACGTCCTGACTTTC
-,TRBV5-5,TRBJ2-5,-,CASSPGRGEGPRETQYF,TGTGCCAGCAGCCCCGGACGGGGAGAGGGCCCGCGAGAGACCCAGTACTTC
TRBD2,TRBV20-1,TRBJ2-3,few,CSARVLAGVADTQYF,TGCAGTGCTAGAGTACTAGCGGGAGTGGCAGATACGCAGTATTTT
TRBD2,TRBV6-5,TRBJ2-3,many,CASRYSGTRTDTQYF,TGTGCCAGCAGGTATAGCGGGACCCGCACAGATACGCAGTATTTT
-,TRBV9,TRBJ2-1,-,CASSVAEGRANEQFF,TGTGCCAGCAGCGTAGCGGAGGGGAGAGCGAATGAGCAGTTCTTC
-,TRBV11-2,TRBJ2-5,many,CASSFLRSQETQYF,TGTGCCAGCAGCTTTCTCAGGAGCCAAGAGACCCAGTACTTC
-,TRBV5-1,TRBJ2-7,many,CASSLYAYEQYF,TGCGCCAGCAGCCTATATGCCTACGAGCAGTACTTC
-,TRBV15,TRBJ1-4,few,CATSRARNSNEKLFF,TGTGCCACCAGCAGAGCCCGGAACTCTAATGAAAAACTGTTTTTT
TRBD1,TRBV13,TRBJ2-1,-,CASSLGGQGYNEQFF,TGTGCCAGCAGCTTAGGGGGACAGGGTTACAATGAGCAGTTCTTC
TRBD1,TRBV5-6,TRBJ1-4,many,CASSSDRVETNEKLFF,TGTGCCAGCAGCTCGGACAGGGTTGAGACTAATGAAAAACTGTTTTTT
-,TRBV12-3/TRBV12-4,TRBJ1-2,many,CASSRRGTYGYTF,TGTGCCAGCAGTCGTAGAGGGACCTATGGCTACACCTTC
-,TRBV5-1,TRBJ1-1,few,CASSLSGRRHTEAFF,TGCGCCAGCAGCCTATCGGGACGGAGGCACACTGAAGCTTTCTTT
TRBD2,TRBV3-1,TRBJ2-2,few,CASSPGLAGAGELFF,TGTGCCAGCAGCCCGGGACTAGCGGGAGCCGGGGAGCTGTTTTTT
TRBD2,TRBV5-1,TRBJ2-1,many,CASSPRRSSGFNYNEQFF,TGCGCCAGCAGCCCCCGGCGGTCTAGCGGTTTTAACTACAATGAGCAGTTCTTC
-,TRBV20-1,TRBJ1-2,many,CSATPGQHYGYTF,TGCAGTGCCACTCCGGGACAACACTATGGCTACACCTTC
TRBD1,TRBV27,TRBJ2-3,-,CASSPGQSDTQYF,TGTGCCAGCAGTCCGGGACAGTCAGATACGCAGTATTTT
TRBD1,TRBV25-1,TRBJ1-1,-,CASSPQGSSEAFF,TGTGCCAGCAGTCCACAGGGGAGCTCTGAAGCTTTCTTT
TRBD2,TRBV3-1,TRBJ2-2,-,CASSLTSGIAGELFF,TGTGCCAGCAGCCTGACTAGCGGGATCGCCGGGGAGCTGTTTTTT